The clone carrying this T cell receptor (beta chain) was detected ten times or more. Germline-derived CDR1 and CDR2 are SGHDN and FVKESK. This CDR3 has 15 residues. Trimming took 0 bases from V and 0 from J, leaving 9 bases between them. To make TCR beta libraries, researchers used iRepertoire HTBI primers and Arm-PCR of CDR3 regions. TCRdb reanalysed the multiplex PCR reads using MiXCR and keeps one entry per CDR3 protein. The sample consists of 400,000 to 600,000 distinct CDR3 sequences, about a fifth of them appearing once. This record comes from a study of regulatory T cells in long-lasting Graves disease. Study-level information: Persistent cases were those of Graves' disease that involved over 5 years of antithyroid drugs with positive TSH receptor antibodies.

Time point in this sample: persistent/refractory GD, antithyroid drugs over 5 years with positive TRAb. After RNA was extracted from PBMCs, the TCR library was made from it. The genes are TRBV14 and TRBJ2-7; D gene ambiguous. The receptor was derived from a female donor with Graves disease. The material sequenced was peripheral blood mononuclear cells (PBMCs), taken when the disease was refractory, from a patient treated with antithyroid drugs. In nucleotides, the CDR3 is TGTGCCAGCAGCCAAGATCCGGATAGCTCCTACGAGCAGTACTTC. Protein product: CASSQDPDSSYEQYF.